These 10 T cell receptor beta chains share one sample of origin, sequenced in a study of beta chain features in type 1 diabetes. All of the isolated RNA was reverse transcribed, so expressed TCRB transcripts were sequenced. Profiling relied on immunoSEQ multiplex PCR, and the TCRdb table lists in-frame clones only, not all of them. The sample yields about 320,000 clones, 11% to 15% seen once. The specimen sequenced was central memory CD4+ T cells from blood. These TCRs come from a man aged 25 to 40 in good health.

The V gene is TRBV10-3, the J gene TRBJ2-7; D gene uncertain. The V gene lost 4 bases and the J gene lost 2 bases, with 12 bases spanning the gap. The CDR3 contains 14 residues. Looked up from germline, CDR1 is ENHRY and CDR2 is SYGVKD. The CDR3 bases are TGTGCCATCAGTGCGGCGCAACCAGCCTACGAGCAGTACGTC. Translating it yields CAISAAQPAYEQYV.

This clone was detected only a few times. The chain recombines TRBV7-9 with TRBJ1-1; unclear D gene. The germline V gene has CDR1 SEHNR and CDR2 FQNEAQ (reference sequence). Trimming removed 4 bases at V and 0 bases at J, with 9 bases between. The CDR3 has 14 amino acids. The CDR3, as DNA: TGTGCCAGCAGCTCCAGGTTTTTGAACACTGAAGCTTTCTTT. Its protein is CASSSRFLNTEAFF.

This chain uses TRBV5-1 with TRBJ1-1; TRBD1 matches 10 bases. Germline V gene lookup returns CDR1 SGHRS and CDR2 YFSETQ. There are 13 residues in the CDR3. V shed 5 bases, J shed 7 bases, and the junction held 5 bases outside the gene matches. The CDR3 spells CASSLDRGSEAFF. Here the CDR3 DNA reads TGCGCCAGCAGTCTGGACAGGGGGAGTGAAGCTTTCTTT.

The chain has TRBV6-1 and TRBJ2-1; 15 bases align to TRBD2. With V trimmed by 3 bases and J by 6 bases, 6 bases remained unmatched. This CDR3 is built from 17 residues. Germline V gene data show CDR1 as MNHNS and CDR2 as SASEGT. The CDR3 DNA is TGTGCCAGCAGTGAGGGGACTAGCGGGAGGAGGGTCAATGAGCAGTTCTTC. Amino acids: CASSEGTSGRRVNEQFF.

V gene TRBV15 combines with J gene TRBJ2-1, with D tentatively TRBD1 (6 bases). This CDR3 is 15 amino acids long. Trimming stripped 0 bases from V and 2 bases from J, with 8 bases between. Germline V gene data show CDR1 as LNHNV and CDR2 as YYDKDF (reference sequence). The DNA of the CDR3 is TGTGCCACCAGCAGAGATGGGACAACCTACAATGAGCAGTTCTTC. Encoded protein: CATSRDGTTYNEQFF.

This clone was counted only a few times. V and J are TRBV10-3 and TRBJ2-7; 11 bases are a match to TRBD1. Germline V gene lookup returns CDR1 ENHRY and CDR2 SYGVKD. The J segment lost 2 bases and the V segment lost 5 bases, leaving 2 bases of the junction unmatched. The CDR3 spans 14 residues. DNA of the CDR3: TGTGCCATCAGTCCGGGACAGGGGGCCTACGAGCAGTACTTC. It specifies CAISPGQGAYEQYF.

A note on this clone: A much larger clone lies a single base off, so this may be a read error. The chain's CDR3 is CASSLGTSTDTQYF. CDR3 DNA sequence: TGTGCCAGCAGCTTAGGGACTAGCACAGATACGCAGTATTTT. The V call is TRBV7-3, the J call TRBJ2-3, with a tentative D call TRBD2 (6 bases). Germline loops: CDR1 SGHTA, CDR2 FQGTGA. With 2 bases removed from V and 0 bases from J, the gap between germline ends came to 6 bases. This CDR3 region has 14 residues.

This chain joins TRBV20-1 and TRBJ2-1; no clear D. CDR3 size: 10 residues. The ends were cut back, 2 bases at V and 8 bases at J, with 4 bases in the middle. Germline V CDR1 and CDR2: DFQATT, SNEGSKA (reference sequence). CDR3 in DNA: TGCAGTGCTAGATTGGATGAGCAGTTCTTC. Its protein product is CSARLDEQFF.

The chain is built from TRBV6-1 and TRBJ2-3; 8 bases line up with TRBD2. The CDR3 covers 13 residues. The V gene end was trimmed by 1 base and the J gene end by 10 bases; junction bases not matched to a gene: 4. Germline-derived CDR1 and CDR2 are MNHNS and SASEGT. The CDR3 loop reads CASSEDLGRAQYF. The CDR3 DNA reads TGTGCCAGCAGTGAAGACCTCGGGAGGGCGCAGTATTTT.

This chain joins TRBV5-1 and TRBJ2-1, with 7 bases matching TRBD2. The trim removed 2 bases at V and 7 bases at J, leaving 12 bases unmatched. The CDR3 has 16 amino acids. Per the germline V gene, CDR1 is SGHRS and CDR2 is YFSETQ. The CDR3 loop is CASSLGLGQGINEQFF. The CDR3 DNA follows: TGCGCCAGCAGCTTAGGACTAGGCCAGGGTATAAATGAGCAGTTCTTC.